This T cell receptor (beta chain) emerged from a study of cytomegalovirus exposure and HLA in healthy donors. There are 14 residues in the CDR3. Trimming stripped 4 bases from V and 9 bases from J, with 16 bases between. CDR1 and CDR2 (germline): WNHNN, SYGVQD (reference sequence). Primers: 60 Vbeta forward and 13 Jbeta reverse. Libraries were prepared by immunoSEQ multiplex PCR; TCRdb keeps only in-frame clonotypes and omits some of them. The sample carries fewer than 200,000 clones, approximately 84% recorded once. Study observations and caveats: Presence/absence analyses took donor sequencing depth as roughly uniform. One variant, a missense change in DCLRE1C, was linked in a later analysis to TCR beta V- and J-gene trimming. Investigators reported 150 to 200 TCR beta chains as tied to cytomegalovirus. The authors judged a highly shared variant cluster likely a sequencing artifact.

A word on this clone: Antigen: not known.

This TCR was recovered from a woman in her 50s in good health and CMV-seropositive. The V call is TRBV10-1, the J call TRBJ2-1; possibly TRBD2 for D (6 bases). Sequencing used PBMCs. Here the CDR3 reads CASSASAFAGEQFF. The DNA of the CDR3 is TGCGCCAGCAGTGCTAGCGCGTTTGCGGGTGAGCAGTTCTTC.